The next 5 T cell receptor beta chains were all read from a single sample in a study of T cells in Graves' hyperthyroidism and ophthalmopathy. It was RNA transcripts that yielded the amplified TCR beta CDR3 regions. Researchers ran a first-round RT-PCR on the TCR CDR3 using the HTBI primer set. Each CDR3 protein gets one entry after TCRdb re-called the multiplex PCR reads with MiXCR. The sample holds about 270,000 distinct CDR3 sequences, over 20% seen once. Sequencing was performed on blood. These receptors were collected from a woman aged 35 to 49 with Graves' ophthalmopathy.

The chain combines TRBV20-1 with TRBJ2-3; D may be TRBD1 or TRBD2 (5 bases each). The germline gives CDR1 DFQATT, CDR2 SNEGSKA (reference sequence). The CDR3 is 15 residues long. Trimming took 2 bases from V and 2 from J, leaving 14 bases between them. The CDR3 nucleotides read TGCAGTGCTAGAAGTGAGAGGGGTTTCACAGATACGCAGTATTTT. It is translated as CSARSERGFTDTQYF.

This clonotype was found many times. V gene TRBV19 combines with J gene TRBJ2-7, with D possibly being TRBD1 (6 bases). The CDR3 consists of 13 residues. Trimming took 2 bases from V and 2 from J, leaving 7 bases between them. Germline V lookup: CDR1 LNHDA, CDR2 SQIVND (reference sequence). CDR3 protein: CASSIQGPYEQYF. CDR3 in DNA: TGTGCCAGTAGTATACAGGGGCCCTACGAGCAGTACTTC.

The CDR3 DNA reads TGTGCCAGCAGTTTAACGGGGACCCCCTACGAGCAGTACTTC. This encodes CASSLTGTPYEQYF. The V call is TRBV6-2 or TRBV6-3, the J call TRBJ2-7, with D perhaps assigned TRBD1 or TRBD2 (5 bases each). The CDR3 is 14 amino acids. From germline, CDR1 is MNHEY and CDR2 SVGEGT. V was clipped by 4 bases and J by 2 bases, with 12 bases between them.

V is TRBV12-3 or TRBV12-4 and J is TRBJ1-2; 10 bases line up with TRBD1. The CDR3 is made up of 13 amino acids. J was trimmed by 7 bases and V by 6 bases; bases with no gene match: 5. The CDR3 loop reads CASRGDRGSGYTF. CDR3 bases: TGTGCCAGCAGGGGGGACAGGGGAAGTGGCTACACCTTC.

This clonotype was recorded at least ten times. The chain couples TRBV12-3 or TRBV12-4 to TRBJ2-7; tentative D call: TRBD1 (6 bases). The CDR3 length is 14 residues. The V end lost 6 bases, the J end lost 5 bases, and 17 bases lay between the germline ends. CDR3 coding DNA: TGTGCCAGCAGGGCCTACGCAGGGGACAACGAGCAGTACTTC. Translation: CASRAYAGDNEQYF.